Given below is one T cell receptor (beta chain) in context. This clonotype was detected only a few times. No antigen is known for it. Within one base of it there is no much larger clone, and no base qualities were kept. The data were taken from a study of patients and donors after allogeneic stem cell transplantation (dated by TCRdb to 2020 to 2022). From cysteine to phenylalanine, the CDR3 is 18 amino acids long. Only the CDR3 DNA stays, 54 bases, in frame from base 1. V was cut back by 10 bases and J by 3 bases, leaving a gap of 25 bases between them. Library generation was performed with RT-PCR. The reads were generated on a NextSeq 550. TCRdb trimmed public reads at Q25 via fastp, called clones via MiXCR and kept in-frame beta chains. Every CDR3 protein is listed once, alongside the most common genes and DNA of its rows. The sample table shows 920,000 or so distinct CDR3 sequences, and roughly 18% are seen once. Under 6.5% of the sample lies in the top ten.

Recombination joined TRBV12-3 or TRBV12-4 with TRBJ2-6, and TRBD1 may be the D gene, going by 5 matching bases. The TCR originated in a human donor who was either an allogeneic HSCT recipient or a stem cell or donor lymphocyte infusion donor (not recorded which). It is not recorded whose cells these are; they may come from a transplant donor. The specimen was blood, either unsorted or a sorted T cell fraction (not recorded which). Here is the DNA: TGTGCCATCTCAAAGTGGGTGGGGCGTGTGGTTGGGGCCAACGTCCTGACTTTC. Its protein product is CAISKWVGRVVGANVLTF.